This TCR beta chain was captured in a study of neurological immune-mediated disorders (dated by TCRdb to the late 2010s). Describing the broader study: Among the approximately 34 multiple sclerosis patients, 31 had relapsing-remitting MS and 3 had secondary progressive MS. The study compared peripheral blood TCR-beta repertoires of HTLV-I-associated myelopathy (HAM/TSP) patients, multiple sclerosis patients and healthy controls using UMI-based sequencing. The 85 to 110 TCR-beta libraries included longitudinal samples, technical triplicates and paired sorted CD4+ and CD8+ T-cell subsets alongside PBMC samples. The cohort was made up of approximately 69 subjects, consisting of around 14 HAM/TSP patients, around 35 multiple sclerosis patients and 20 healthy controls. General study outcomes and caveats: No clinical or MRI features were associated with the MS cluster, and the authors said that larger cohorts are needed. TCR clonal expansion was highest in HAM/TSP patients and lowest in MS patients, with MS patients falling below even healthy controls. No identical CDR3 amino acid sequences were found to be shared among expanded clones across subjects, suggesting that TCR-beta repertoires were private in all groups. In a phylogenetic analysis, the repertoires of 18 out of 34 MS patients fell into a single cluster of related CDR3 sequences, pointing to a possible signature at the repertoire level.

The trim is 1 base for V and 4 bases for J, with a gap of 11 bases between the germline ends. The germline V gene specifies SGHRS as CDR1 and YFSETQ as CDR2. The CDR3 runs 14 amino acids, cysteine and phenylalanine included. Just the 42-base CDR3 DNA is kept, in frame starting at base 1. For unsorted PBMC libraries, 2 million PBMCs were used after storage in RNAlater at -80 degrees C until RNA extraction. Multiple sclerosis patients were enrolled in a US clinical protocol evaluating disease progression by magnetic resonance imaging. PBMCs were separated from peripheral blood using Ficoll-Hypaque density gradient centrifugation and then cryopreserved in liquid nitrogen. This clonotype occurred many times. Its antigen has not been determined. No per-base quality is available; no much larger clone lies one base away. cDNA synthesis used template-switch 5'RACE with a primer carrying a 10-nucleotide random unique molecular identifier tagging each TCR transcript. Over 190 million TCR-beta sequences, covering 15-18 subjects, were produced in each sequencing run. The RNeasy kit was used for extraction of total RNA. Using the KAPA Real-time Library Amplification kit, TCR-beta VDJ regions were amplified with primers for the TCR constant region and the 5'RACE anchor. Sample indexes and Illumina adaptors were added in a first PCR, and a second PCR then increased library yield. After Ampure bead purification, the TCR product of roughly 650 bp was size-selected on a 2% E-gel SizeSelection system. Library quality was checked on a Bioanalyzer, concentration was measured with Qubit, and libraries were quantified with the Kapa Library Quantification kit before pooling. Libraries were sequenced paired-end 2 x 150 bp on an Illumina HiSeq 2500. To increase sequence diversity, about 25-30% phiX was spiked into each library pool. For the original study's pipeline: The quality-filtered reads were processed with the UMI-based MiGEC pipeline, whose error correction step removed more than 80% of the raw TCR sequences. IMGT germline references were used for aligning VDJ genes, and each clonotype was defined as a unique CDR3 amino acid sequence together with its V-J genes. Clonal expansion, Shannon diversity, and CDR3 relatedness (CalcPairwiseDistances, ClusterSamples) were evaluated with VDJtools, and phylogenetic trees were built with CLCbio workbench. Clones with at least 8 unique UMIs were defined as expanded, with this threshold being based on coefficient-of-variation modelling across technical triplicates. TCRdb handled the public reads itself, with Q25 trimming in fastp and clone calling in MiXCR, and kept productive beta chains. Rows are combined by CDR3 protein, so each entry shows the most common genes and DNA. TCRdb, not the original authors, processed these V and J calls. Across this sample there are 95,000 or so distinct CDR3 sequences, with roughly 4% seen only once. 5.5% to 6.5% of the sample is held by the ten biggest clonotypes.

The receptor was isolated from a woman in her late teens or twenties with multiple sclerosis. The chain employs TRBV5-1 and TRBJ1-1; TRBD1 is perhaps the D gene, given 6 matching bases. The sample taken for sequencing was PBMCs. The CDR3 region has the sequence CASSLPGVGTEAFF. The DNA sequence reads TGCGCCAGCAGCTTGCCAGGGGTCGGCACTGAAGCTTTCTTT.